This TCR beta chain stems from a study of early T cells in non-severe SARS-CoV-2 infection. Study-level results: Database matching using VDJdb favored anti-spike CD8 responses, with private and CD4 specificities left missing.

Unique molecular identifiers were attached to individual cDNA molecules. TCRdb used MiXCR to reprocess the 5' RACE reads, holding one entry per CDR3 protein. The data hold 40,000 to 45,000 distinct CDR3 sequences, with about 5.7% observed a single time. V lost 3 bases to trimming and J lost 4 bases; unmatched junction nucleotides: 9. The germline CDR1 and CDR2 sequences are DFQATT and SNEGSKA (reference sequence). The CDR3 totals 17 residues. This clonotype was observed a handful of times. What it binds is unknown. Source: whole blood, taken at baseline. This clonotype was obtained from an adult who was a healthcare worker with PCR-confirmed SARS-CoV-2 infection or an uninfected control (not recorded which). This chain joins TRBV20-1 and TRBJ2-1; 13 positions match TRBD2. The CDR3 DNA reads as TGCAGTGCTAGCGGACTAGCGGGAGACTATACGTACAATGAGCAGTTCTTC. This gives the protein CSASGLAGDYTYNEQFF.